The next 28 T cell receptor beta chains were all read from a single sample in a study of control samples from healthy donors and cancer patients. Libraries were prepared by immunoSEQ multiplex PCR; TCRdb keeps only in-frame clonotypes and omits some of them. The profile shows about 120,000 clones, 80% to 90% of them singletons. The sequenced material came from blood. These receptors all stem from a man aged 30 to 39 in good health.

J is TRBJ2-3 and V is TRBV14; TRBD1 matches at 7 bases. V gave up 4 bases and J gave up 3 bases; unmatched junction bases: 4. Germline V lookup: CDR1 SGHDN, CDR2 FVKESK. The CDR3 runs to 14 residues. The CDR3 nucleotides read TGTGCCAGCAGCCCCTTGACAGGGACAGATACGCAGTATTTT. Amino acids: CASSPLTGTDTQYF.

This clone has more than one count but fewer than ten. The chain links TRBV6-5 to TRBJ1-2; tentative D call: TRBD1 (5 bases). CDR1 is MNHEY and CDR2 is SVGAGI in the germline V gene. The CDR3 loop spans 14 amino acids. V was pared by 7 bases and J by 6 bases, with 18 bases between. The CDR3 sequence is CASTGPGGRDGYTF. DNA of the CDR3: TGTGCCAGCACAGGCCCGGGGGGTCGGGATGGCTACACCTTC.

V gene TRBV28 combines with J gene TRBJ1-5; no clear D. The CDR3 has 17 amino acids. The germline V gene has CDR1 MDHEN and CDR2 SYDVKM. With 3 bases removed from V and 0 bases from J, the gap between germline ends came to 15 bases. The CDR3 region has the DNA TGTGCCAGCAGTTTTCGGCGGGTTCTCGATAGCAATCAGCCCCAGCATTTT. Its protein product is CASSFRRVLDSNQPQHF.

CDR3 in amino acids: CASSSRGKSDTEAFF. The DNA for the CDR3 is TGTGCCAGCAGCTCCAGAGGAAAGTCGGACACTGAAGCTTTCTTT. This chain links TRBV7-8 with TRBJ1-1; D unclear. V gave up 4 bases and J gave up 3 bases, with 15 bases separating them. The CDR3 is 15 residues long. Germline CDR1 and CDR2: SGHVS and FQNEAQ.

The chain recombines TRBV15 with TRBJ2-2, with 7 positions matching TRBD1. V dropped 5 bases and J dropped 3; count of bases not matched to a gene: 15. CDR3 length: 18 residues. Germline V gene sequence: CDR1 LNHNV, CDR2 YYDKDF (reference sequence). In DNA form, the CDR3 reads TGTGCCACCAGCGGGTCGACAGGGCGGCGAGAAGACACCGGGGAGCTGTTTTTT. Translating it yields CATSGSTGRREDTGELFF.

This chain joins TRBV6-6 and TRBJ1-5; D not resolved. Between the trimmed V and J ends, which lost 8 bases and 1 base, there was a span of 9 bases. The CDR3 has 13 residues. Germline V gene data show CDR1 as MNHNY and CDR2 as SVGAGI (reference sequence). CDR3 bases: TGTGCCAGCGGAGGCTTGAGCAATCAGCCCCAGCATTTT. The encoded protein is CASGGLSNQPQHF.

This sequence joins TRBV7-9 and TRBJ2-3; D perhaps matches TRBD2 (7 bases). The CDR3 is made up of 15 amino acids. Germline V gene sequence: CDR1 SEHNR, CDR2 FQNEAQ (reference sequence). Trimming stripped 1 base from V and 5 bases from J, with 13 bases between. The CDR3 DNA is TGTGCCAGCAGCTTAGAAGGGGGGGCCGTAGATACGCAGTATTTT. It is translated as CASSLEGGAVDTQYF.

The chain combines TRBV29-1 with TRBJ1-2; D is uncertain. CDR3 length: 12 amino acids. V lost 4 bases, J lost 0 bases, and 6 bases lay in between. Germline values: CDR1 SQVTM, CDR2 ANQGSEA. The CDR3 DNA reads TGCAGCGTTGCGATAGCTAACTATGGCTACACCTTC. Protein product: CSVAIANYGYTF.

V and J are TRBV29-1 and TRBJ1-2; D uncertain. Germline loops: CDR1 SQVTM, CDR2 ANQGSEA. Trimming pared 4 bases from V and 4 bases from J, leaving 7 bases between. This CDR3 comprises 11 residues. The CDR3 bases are TGCAGCGTTGTGGCAGCCTATGGCTACACCTTC. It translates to CSVVAAYGYTF.

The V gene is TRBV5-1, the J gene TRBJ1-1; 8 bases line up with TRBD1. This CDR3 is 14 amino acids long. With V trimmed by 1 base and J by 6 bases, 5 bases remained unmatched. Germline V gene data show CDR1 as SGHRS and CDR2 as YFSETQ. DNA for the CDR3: TGCGCCAGCAGCTTGAAACAGGGGGTCCCTGAAGCTTTCTTT. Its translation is CASSLKQGVPEAFF. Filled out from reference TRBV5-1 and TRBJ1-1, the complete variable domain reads KAGVTQTPRYLIKTRGQQVTLSCSPISGHRSVSWYQQTPGQGLQFLFEYFSETQRNKGNFPGRFSGRQFSNSRSEMNVSTLELGDSALYLCASSLKQGVPEAFFGQGTRLTVV.

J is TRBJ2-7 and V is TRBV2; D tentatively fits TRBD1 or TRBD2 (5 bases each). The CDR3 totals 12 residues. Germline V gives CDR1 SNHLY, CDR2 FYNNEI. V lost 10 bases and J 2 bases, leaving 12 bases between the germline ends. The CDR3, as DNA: TGTGCCACGAGGGGCTCAGCCTACGAGCAGTACGTC. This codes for CATRGSAYEQYV.

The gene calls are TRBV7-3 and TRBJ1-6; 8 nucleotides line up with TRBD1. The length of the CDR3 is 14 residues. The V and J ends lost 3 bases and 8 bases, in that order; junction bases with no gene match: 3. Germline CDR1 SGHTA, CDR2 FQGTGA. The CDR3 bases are TGTGCCAGCAGCTTTGGGACAGGCCATTCACCCCTCCACTTT. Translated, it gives CASSFGTGHSPLHF.

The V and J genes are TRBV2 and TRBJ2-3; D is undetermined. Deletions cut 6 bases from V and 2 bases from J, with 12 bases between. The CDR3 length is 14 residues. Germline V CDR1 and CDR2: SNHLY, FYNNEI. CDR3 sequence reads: CASRWGGDTDTQYF. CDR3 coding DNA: TGTGCCAGCAGGTGGGGTGGGGACACAGATACGCAGTATTTT.

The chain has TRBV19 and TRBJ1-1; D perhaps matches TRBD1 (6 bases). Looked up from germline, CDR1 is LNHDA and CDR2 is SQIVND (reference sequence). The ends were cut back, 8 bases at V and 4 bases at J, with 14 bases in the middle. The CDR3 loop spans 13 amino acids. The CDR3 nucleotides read TGTGCCAGTTCTAGCGGGGGCGGCACTGAAGCTTTCTTT. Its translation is CASSSGGGTEAFF.

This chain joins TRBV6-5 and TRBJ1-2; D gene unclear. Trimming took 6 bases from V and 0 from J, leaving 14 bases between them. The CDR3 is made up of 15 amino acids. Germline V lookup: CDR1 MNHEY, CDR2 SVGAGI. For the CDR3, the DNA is TGTGCCAGCAGCCCGGACTCACTCCCTAACTATGGCTACACCTTC. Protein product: CASSPDSLPNYGYTF.

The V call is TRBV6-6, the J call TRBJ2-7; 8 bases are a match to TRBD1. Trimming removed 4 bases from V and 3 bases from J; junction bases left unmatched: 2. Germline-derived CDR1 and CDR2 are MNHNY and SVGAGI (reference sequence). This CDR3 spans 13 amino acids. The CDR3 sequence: CASSSGQGYEQYF. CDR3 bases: TGTGCCAGCAGTTCCGGACAGGGCTACGAGCAGTACTTC.

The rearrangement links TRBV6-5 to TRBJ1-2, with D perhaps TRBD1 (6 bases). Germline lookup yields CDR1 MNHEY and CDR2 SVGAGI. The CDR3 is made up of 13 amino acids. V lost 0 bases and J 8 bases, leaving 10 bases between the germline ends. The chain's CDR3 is CASSYSKGTGYTF. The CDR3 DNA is TGTGCCAGCAGTTACTCGAAGGGGACAGGCTACACCTTC.

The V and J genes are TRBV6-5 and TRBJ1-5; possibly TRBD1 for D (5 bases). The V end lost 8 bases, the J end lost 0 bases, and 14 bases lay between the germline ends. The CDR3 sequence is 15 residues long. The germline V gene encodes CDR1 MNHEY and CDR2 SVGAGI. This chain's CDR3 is CASARDPYSNQPQHF. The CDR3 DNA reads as TGTGCCAGCGCCCGGGACCCTTATAGCAATCAGCCCCAGCATTTT.

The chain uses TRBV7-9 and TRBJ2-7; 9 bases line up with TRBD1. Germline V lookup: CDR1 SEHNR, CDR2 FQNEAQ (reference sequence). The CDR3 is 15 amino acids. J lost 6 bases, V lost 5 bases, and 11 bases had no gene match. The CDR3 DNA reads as TGTGCCAGCAGCCCCCCCGGGACAGGGAGGAGCGAGCAGTACTTC. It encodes CASSPPGTGRSEQYF.

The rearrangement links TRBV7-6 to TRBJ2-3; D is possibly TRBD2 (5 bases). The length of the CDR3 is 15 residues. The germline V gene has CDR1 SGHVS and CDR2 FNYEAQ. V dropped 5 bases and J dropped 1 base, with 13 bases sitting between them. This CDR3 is CASSTQDFGTDTQYF. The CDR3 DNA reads TGTGCCAGCAGCACCCAGGACTTCGGCACAGATACGCAGTATTTT.

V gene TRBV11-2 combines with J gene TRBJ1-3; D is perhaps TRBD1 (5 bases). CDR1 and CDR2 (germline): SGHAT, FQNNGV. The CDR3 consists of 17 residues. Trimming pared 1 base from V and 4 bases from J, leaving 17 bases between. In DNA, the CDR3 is TGTGCCAGCAGCTTAGCCCCGGGACTCCGAAGGGGAAACACCATATATTTT. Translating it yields CASSLAPGLRRGNTIYF.

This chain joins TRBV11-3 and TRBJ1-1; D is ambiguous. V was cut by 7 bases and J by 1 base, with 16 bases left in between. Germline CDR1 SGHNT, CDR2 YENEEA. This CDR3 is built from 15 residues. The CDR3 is CASTPTGDPNTEAFF. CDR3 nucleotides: TGTGCCAGCACCCCAACGGGAGACCCGAACACTGAAGCTTTCTTT.

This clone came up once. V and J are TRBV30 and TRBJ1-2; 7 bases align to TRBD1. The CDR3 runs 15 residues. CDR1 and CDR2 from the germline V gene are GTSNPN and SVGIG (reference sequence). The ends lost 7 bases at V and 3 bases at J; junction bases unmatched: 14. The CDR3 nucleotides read TGTGCCTTAACCAGGGGGGAGAGGGGCTACTATGGCTACACCTTC. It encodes CALTRGERGYYGYTF.

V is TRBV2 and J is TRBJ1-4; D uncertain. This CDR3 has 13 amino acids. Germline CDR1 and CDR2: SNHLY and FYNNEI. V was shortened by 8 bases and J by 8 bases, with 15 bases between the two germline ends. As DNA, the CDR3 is TGTGCCAGCGTGGACCGTGCATGGGAAAAACTGTTTTTT. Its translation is CASVDRAWEKLFF.

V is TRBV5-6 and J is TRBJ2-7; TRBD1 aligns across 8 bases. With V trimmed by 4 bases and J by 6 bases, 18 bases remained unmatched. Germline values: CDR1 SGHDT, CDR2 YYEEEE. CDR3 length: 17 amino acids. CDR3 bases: TGTGCCAGCAGCACACGCCCGGACAGGGACCAGACCGGCGAGCAGTACTTC. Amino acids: CASSTRPDRDQTGEQYF.

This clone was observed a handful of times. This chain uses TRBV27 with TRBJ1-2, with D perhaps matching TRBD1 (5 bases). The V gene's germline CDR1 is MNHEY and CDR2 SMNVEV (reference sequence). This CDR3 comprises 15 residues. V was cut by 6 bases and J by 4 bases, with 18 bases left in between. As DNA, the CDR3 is TGTGCCAGCAGGCCCGGGACCTCCGGGGGCTATGGCTACACCTTC. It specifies CASRPGTSGGYGYTF.

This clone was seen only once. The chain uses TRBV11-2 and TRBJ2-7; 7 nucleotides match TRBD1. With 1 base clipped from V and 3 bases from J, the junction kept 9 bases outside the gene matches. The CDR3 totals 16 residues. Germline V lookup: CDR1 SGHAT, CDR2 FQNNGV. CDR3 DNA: TGTGCCAGCAGCTTAGTAACTCGACAGGGAAACTACGAGCAGTACGTC. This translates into CASSLVTRQGNYEQYV.

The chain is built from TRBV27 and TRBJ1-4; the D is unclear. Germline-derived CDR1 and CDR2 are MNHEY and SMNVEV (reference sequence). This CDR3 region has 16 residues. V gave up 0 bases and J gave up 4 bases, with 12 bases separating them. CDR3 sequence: CASSLSIGSLNEKLFF. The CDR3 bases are TGTGCCAGCAGTTTATCAATCGGGAGCCTTAATGAAAAACTGTTTTTT.